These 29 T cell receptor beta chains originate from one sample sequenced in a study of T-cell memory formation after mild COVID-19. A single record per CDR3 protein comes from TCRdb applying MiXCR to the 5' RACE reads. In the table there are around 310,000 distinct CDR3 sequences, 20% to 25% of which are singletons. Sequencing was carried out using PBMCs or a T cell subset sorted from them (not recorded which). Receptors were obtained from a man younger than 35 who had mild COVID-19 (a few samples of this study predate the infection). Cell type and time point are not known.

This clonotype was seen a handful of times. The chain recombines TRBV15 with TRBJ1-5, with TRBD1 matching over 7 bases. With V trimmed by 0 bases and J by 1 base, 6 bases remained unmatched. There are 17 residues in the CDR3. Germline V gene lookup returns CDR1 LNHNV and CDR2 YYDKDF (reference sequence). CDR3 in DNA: TGTGCCACCAGCAGAGATGAAGGGGGCGCGAGCAATCAGCCCCAGCATTTT. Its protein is CATSRDEGGASNQPQHF.

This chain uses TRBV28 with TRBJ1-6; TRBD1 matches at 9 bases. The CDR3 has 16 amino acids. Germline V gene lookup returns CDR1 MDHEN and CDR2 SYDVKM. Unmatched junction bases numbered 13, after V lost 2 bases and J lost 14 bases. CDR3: CASSLKAGTGSLSLHF. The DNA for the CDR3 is TGTGCCAGCAGTTTAAAAGCCGGGACAGGGTCTCTTTCCCTCCACTTT.

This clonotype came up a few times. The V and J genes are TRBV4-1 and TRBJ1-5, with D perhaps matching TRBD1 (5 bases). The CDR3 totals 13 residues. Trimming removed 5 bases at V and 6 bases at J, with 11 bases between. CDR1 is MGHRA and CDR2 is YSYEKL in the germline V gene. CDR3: CASSSGEGQPQHF. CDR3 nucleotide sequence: TGCGCCAGCAGCTCGGGGGAAGGTCAGCCCCAGCATTTT.

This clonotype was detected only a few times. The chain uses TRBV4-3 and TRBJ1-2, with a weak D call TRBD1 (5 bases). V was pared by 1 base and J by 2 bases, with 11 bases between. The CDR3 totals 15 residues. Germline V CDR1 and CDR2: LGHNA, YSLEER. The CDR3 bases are TGCGCCAGCAGCCAAGCCGGGACTGCAAACTATGGCTACACCTTC. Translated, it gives CASSQAGTANYGYTF.

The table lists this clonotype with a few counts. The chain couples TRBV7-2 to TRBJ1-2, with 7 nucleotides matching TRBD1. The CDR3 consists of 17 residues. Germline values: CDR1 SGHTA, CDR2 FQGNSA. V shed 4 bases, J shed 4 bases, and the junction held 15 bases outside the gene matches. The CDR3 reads CASSSPRGGRQGYGYTF. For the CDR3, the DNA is TGTGCCAGCAGCTCCCCTCGGGGGGGGCGACAGGGCTATGGCTACACCTTC.

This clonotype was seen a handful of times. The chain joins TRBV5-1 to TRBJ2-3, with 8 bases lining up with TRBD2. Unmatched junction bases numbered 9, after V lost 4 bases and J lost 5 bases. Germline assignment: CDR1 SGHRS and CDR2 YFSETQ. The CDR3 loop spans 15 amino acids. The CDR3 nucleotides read TGCGCCAGCAGCGCCCCTCCGGGGGGGCGAGATACGCAGTATTTT. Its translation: CASSAPPGGRDTQYF.

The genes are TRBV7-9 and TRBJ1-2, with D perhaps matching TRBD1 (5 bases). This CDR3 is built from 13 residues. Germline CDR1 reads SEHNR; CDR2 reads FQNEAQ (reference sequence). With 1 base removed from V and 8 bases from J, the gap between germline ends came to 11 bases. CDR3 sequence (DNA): TGTGCCAGCAGCTTAGAAGCAGGGCGCGGCTACACCTTC. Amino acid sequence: CASSLEAGRGYTF.

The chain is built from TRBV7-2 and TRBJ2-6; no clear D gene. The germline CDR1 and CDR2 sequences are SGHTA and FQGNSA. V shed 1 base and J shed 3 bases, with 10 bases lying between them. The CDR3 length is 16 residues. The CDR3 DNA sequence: TGTGCCAGCAGCTTAGTTGCTGGGGTTGGGGCCAACGTCCTGACTTTC. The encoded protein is CASSLVAGVGANVLTF.

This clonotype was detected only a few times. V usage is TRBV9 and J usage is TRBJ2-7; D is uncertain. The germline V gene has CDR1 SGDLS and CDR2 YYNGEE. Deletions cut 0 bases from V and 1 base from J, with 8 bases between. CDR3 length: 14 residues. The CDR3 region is CASSVGSRSYEQYF. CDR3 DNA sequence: TGTGCCAGCAGCGTAGGTTCAAGGTCCTACGAGCAGTACTTC.

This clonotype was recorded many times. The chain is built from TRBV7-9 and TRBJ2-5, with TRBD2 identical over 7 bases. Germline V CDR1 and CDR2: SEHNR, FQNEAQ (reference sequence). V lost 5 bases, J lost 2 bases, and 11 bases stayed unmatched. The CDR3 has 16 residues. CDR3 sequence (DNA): TGTGCCAGCAGCCCGTGGGCTAGCGGAGGACAAGAGACCCAGTACTTC. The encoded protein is CASSPWASGGQETQYF.

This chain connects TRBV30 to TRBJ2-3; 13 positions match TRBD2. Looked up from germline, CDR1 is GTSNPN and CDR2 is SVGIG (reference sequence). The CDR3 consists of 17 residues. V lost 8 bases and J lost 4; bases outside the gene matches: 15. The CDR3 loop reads CARARTWTSGGSDTQYF. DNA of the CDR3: TGTGCCCGGGCTCGGACATGGACTAGCGGGGGCTCAGATACGCAGTATTTT.

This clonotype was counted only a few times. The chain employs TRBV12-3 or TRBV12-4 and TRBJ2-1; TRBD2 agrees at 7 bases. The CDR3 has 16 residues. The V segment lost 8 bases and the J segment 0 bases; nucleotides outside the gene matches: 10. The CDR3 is CASGTTRLSSYNEQFF. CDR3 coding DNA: TGTGCCAGCGGGACTACCCGCCTGAGCTCCTACAATGAGCAGTTCTTC.

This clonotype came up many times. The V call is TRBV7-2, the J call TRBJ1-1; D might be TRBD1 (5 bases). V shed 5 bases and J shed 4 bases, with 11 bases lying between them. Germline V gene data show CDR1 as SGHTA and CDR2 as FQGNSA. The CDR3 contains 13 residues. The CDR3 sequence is CASSTYQGTEAFF. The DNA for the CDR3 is TGTGCCAGCAGCACCTACCAGGGCACTGAAGCTTTCTTT.

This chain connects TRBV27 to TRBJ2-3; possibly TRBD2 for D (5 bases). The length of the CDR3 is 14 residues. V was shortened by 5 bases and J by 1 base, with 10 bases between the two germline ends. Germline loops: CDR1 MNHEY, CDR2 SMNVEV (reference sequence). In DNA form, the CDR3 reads TGTGCCAGCAGTGAGAGCGGCCGCACAGATACGCAGTATTTT. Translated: CASSESGRTDTQYF.

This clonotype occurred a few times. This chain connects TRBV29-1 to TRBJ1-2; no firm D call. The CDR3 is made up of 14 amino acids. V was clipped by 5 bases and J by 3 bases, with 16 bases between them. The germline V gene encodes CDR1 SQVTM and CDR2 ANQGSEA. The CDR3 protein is CSVRSADEYYGYTF. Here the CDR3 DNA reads TGCAGCGTTCGGTCTGCGGACGAGTACTATGGCTACACCTTC.

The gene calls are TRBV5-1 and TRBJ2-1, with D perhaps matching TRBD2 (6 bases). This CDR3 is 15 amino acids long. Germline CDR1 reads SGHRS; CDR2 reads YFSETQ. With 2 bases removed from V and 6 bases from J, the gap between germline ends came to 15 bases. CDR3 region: CASSFDRSGSNEQFF. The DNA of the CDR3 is TGCGCCAGCAGCTTCGATCGGTCCGGGAGCAATGAGCAGTTCTTC. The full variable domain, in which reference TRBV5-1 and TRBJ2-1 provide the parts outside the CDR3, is KAGVTQTPRYLIKTRGQQVTLSCSPISGHRSVSWYQQTPGQGLQFLFEYFSETQRNKGNFPGRFSGRQFSNSRSEMNVSTLELGDSALYLCASSFDRSGSNEQFFGPGTRLTVL.

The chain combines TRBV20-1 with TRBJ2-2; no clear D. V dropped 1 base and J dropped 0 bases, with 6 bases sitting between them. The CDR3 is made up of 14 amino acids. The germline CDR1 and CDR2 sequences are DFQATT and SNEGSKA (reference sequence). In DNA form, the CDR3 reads TGCAGTGCTAGAGGGGGTCCGAACACCGGGGAGCTGTTTTTT. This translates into CSARGGPNTGELFF.

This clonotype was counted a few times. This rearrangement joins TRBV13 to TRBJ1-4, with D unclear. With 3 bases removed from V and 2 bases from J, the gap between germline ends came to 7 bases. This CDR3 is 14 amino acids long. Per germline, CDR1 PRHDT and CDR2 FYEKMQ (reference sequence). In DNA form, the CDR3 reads TGTGCCAGCAGCTTGAGAGCGACTAATGAAAAACTGTTTTTT. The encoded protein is CASSLRATNEKLFF.

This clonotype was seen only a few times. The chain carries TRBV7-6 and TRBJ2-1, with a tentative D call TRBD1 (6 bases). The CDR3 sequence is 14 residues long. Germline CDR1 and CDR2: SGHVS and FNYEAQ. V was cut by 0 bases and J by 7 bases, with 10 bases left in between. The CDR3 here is CASSLAGGINEQFF. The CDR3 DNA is TGTGCCAGCAGCTTAGCAGGGGGAATAAATGAGCAGTTCTTC.

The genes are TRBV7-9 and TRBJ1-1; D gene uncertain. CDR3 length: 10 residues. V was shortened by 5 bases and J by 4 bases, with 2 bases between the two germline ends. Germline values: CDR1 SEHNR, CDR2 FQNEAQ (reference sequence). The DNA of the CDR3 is TGTGCCAGCAGCGTCACTGAAGCTTTCTTT. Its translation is CASSVTEAFF.

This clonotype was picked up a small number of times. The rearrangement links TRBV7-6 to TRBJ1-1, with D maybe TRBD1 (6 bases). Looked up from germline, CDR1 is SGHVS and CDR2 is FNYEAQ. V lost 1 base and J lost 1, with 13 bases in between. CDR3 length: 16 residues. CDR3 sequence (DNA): TGTGCCAGCAGCTTAGAGGGGGTTGAGGGGAACACTGAAGCTTTCTTT. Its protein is CASSLEGVEGNTEAFF. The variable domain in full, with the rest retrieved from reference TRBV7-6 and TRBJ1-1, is GAGVSQSPRYKVTKRGQDVALRCDPISGHVSLYWYRQALGQGPEFLTYFNYEAQQDKSGLPNDRFSAERPEGSISTLTIQRTEQRDSAMYRCASSLEGVEGNTEAFFGQGTRLTVV.

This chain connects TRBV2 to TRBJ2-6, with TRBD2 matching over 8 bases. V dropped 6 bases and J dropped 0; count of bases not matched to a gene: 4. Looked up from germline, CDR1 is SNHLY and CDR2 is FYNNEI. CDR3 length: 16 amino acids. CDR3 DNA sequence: TGTGCCAGCAGCGCGGGGGGTGCCTCTGGGGCCAACGTCCTGACTTTC. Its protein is CASSAGGASGANVLTF.

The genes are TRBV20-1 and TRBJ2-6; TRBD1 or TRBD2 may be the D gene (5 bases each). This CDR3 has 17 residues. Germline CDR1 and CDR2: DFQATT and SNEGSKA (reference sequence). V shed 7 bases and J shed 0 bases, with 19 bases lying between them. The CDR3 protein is CSVYTPGRSSGANVLTF. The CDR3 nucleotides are TGCAGTGTTTACACCCCGGGACGGAGCTCTGGGGCCAACGTCCTGACTTTC.

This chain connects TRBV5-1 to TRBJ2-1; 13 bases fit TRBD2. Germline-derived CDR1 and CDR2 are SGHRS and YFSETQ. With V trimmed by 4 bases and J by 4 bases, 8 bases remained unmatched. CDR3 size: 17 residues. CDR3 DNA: TGCGCCAGCAGCGGGGAACCGGGACTAGCGGGGTACAATGAGCAGTTCTTC. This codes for CASSGEPGLAGYNEQFF.

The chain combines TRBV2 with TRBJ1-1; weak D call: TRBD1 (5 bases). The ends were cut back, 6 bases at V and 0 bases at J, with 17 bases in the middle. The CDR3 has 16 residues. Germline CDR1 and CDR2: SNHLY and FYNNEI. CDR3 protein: CASRPGGRGMNTEAFF. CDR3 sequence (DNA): TGTGCCAGCAGACCTGGGGGGAGGGGTATGAACACTGAAGCTTTCTTT.

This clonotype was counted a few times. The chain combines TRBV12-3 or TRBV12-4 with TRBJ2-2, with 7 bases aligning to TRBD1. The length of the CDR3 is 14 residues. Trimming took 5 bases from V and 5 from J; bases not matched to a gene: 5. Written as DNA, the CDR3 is TGTGCCAGCAGTCCAGGGGGTGAGACCGGGGAGCTGTTTTTT. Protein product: CASSPGGETGELFF.

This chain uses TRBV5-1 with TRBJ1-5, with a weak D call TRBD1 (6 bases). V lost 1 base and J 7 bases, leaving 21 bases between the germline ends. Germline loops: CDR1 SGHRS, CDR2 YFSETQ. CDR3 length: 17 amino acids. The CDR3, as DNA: TGCGCCAGCAGCTTGCCGAGGTCAGGGGAAGCGGGGCAGCCCCAGCATTTT. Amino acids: CASSLPRSGEAGQPQHF. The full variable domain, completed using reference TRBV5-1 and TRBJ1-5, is KAGVTQTPRYLIKTRGQQVTLSCSPISGHRSVSWYQQTPGQGLQFLFEYFSETQRNKGNFPGRFSGRQFSNSRSEMNVSTLELGDSALYLCASSLPRSGEAGQPQHFGDGTRLSIL.

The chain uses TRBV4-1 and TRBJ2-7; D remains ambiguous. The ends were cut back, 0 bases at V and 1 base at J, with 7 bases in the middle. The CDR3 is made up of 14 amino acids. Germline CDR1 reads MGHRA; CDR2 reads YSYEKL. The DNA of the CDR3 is TGCGCCAGCAGCCAAGAAACTCGGTCCTACGAGCAGTACTTC. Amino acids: CASSQETRSYEQYF.

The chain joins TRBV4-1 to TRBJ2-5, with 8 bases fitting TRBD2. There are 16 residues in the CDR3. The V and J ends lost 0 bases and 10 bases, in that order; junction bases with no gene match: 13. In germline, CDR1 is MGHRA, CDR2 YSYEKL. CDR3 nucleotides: TGCGCCAGCAGCCAAGAGTGGGCCGGGGGGGCTGGTGACCAGTACTTC. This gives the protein CASSQEWAGGAGDQYF.